This TCR beta chain was obtained from a study of T cells in Graves' hyperthyroidism and ophthalmopathy. Looking at the study overall: Blood was drawn when the patient was first diagnosed and still untreated.

10 ml fresh peripheral blood yielded the PBMCs. This clonotype was recorded many times. The CDR3 runs 16 residues. V lost 2 bases to trimming and J lost 4 bases; unmatched junction nucleotides: 10. Germline assignment: CDR1 SGHKS and CDR2 YYEKEE (reference sequence). Amplification of TCR beta CDR3 regions used RNA as the template. HTBI primers were used for first-round RT-PCR of the TCR CDR3. TCRdb used MiXCR to reprocess the multiplex PCR reads, holding one entry per CDR3 protein. The sample yields 400,000 or so distinct CDR3 sequences, more than 12% seen once. The TCR originated in a woman aged 25 to 45 with Graves' ophthalmopathy. This chain connects TRBV5-5 to TRBJ2-7; 9 bases map to TRBD1. Sequenced sample: blood. Here the CDR3 reads CASSLTTGTGLYEQYF. The CDR3 DNA follows: TGTGCCAGCAGCTTAACCACCGGGACAGGGTTATACGAGCAGTACTTC.